The 8 T cell receptor beta chains in this list originate from one sample, sequenced in a study of regulatory T cells in long-lasting Graves disease. As for time point: newly diagnosed GD, antithyroid drugs for less than 3 months. The TCR library was made from RNA extracted from PBMCs. Investigators prepared the TCR beta libraries by applying iRepertoire HTBI primers and Arm-PCR of CDR3 regions. TCRdb re-called the multiplex PCR reads through MiXCR, storing one row per CDR3 protein. The sample carries around 460,000 distinct CDR3 sequences, 13% to 15% recorded once. This sample was also put to use in a study of T cells in Graves' hyperthyroidism and ophthalmopathy.

Sequenced here: peripheral blood mononuclear cells (PBMCs), sampled at new diagnosis, from a patient treated with antithyroid drugs. The source of these receptors is a woman between 50 and 59 years old with Graves disease.

J is TRBJ2-5 and V is TRBV5-1; 9 nucleotides line up with TRBD1. Germline V gives CDR1 SGHRS, CDR2 YFSETQ. V lost 4 bases and J lost 5; bases outside the gene matches: 9. The CDR3 spans 15 residues. CDR3 in amino acids: CASSPGTGFYETQYF. The CDR3 bases are TGCGCCAGCAGCCCCGGGACAGGGTTTTACGAGACCCAGTACTTC. Complete variable domain (other parts from reference TRBV5-1 and TRBJ2-5): KAGVTQTPRYLIKTRGQQVTLSCSPISGHRSVSWYQQTPGQGLQFLFEYFSETQRNKGNFPGRFSGRQFSNSRSEMNVSTLELGDSALYLCASSPGTGFYETQYFGPGTRLLVL.

This clonotype was seen more than once but under ten times. J is TRBJ2-1 and V is TRBV5-1; 9 bases agree with TRBD2. The V gene's germline CDR1 is SGHRS and CDR2 YFSETQ. The CDR3 length is 15 residues. Germline trimming cut 0 bases from V and 8 bases from J; bases unmatched to any gene: 6. This CDR3 is CASSLVGSGSDEQFF. In DNA, the CDR3 is TGCGCCAGCAGCTTGGTCGGTAGCGGGAGCGATGAGCAGTTCTTC.

In its sample, this clonotype was seen a few times. The chain links TRBV20-1 to TRBJ2-1; 11 bases are a match to TRBD2. The germline CDR1 and CDR2 sequences are DFQATT and SNEGSKA (reference sequence). The CDR3 totals 13 residues. The V gene end was trimmed by 6 bases and the J gene end by 7 bases; junction bases not matched to a gene: 5. In nucleotides, the CDR3 is TGCAGTGCCCTAGGACTAGCGGGTAATGAGCAGTTCTTC. It is translated as CSALGLAGNEQFF.

Notes on this clonotype: A much larger clone lies one base from this, so it may be a read error. The chain couples TRBV6-5 to TRBJ1-1; D not certain. CDR1 is MNHEY, CDR2 SVGAGI, per germline. V was clipped by 2 bases and J by 6 bases, with 7 bases between them. CDR3 length: 12 amino acids. CDR3 sequence: CASSYPDPEAFF. The CDR3 nucleotides are TGTGCCAGCAGTTACCCAGACCCTGAAGCTTTCTTT.

This clonotype was counted ten times or more. The CDR3 region has the DNA TGTGCCAGCAGCTCAGGAGGGTACCAAGAGACCCAGTACTTC. Residues: CASSSGGYQETQYF. The V and J genes are TRBV7-3 and TRBJ2-5; D is possibly TRBD2 (6 bases). V dropped 4 bases and J dropped 0 bases, with 9 bases sitting between them. The CDR3 consists of 14 residues. Germline CDR1 reads SGHTA; CDR2 reads FQGTGA.

The sample holds many counts of this clonotype. The rearrangement links TRBV2 to TRBJ2-2; TRBD2 matches at 8 bases. The germline CDR1 and CDR2 sequences are SNHLY and FYNNEI. The CDR3 is 15 residues long. Losses at the gene ends were 4 bases for V and 3 bases for J; bases not matched to a gene: 4. The CDR3 here is CASSAGGPYTGELFF. DNA of the CDR3: TGTGCCAGCAGTGCGGGGGGGCCCTACACCGGGGAGCTGTTTTTT.

Only a few counts were recorded for this clonotype. This chain uses TRBV4-1 with TRBJ1-3; the D gene is possibly TRBD1 (6 bases). V lost 0 bases and J lost 2, with 11 bases in between. The CDR3 sequence is 16 residues long. The germline CDR1 and CDR2 sequences are MGHRA and YSYEKL. CDR3 DNA sequence: TGCGCCAGCAGCCAAGATGGAAACAGGGCTGGAAACACCATATATTTT. It codes for CASSQDGNRAGNTIYF.

This clonotype was counted once. This chain connects TRBV24-1 to TRBJ2-3; D may be TRBD1 (5 bases). This CDR3 has 14 residues. V was trimmed by 9 bases and J by 2 bases, leaving 14 bases between them. CDR1 KGHDR and CDR2 SFDVKD come from the germline V gene. CDR3 region: CATDEGADTDTQYF. The CDR3 bases are TGTGCCACCGATGAAGGGGCAGACACAGATACGCAGTATTTT.